The sample holds a few counts of the clone carrying this T cell receptor (beta chain). What it binds is not known. The record originates from a study of identical twins. Notes on the study in general: Out-of-frame alpha sequences common to twins exhibited an excess of low generation probability. Memory repertoires lacked the insertion deficit that abundant cord blood beta clonotypes showed. Zero-insertion analyses were open to partial confounding by invariant MAIT and iNKT cells.

In TCRdb, the 5' RACE reads were re-called with MiXCR into one record per CDR3 protein. Of approximately 890,000 distinct CDR3 sequences in the sample, roughly an eighth are singletons; the top ten hold 1.5% to 2%. Healthy Caucasians provided all donations. Looked up from germline, CDR1 is LNHNV and CDR2 is YYDKDF (reference sequence). CDR3 length: 16 residues. The junction had 7 bases not matched to a gene; V was cut back by 5 bases and J by 2 bases. These records were also assigned to another study, of yellow fever vaccine responses in identical twins.

Material for sequencing was PBMCs. The clonotype was recovered from a woman between 18 and 29 years old in good health. This chain connects TRBV15 to TRBJ2-7; 12 bases align to TRBD2. DNA of the CDR3: TGTGCCACCAGCCCCCCGGGACTAGCGGGCGCCTACGAGCAGTACTTC. It translates to CATSPPGLAGAYEQYF.